This TCR beta chain was recorded in a study of cytomegalovirus exposure and HLA in healthy donors (dated by TCRdb to about 2017). For the study in its entirety: An earlier analysis of approximately 590 of the donors reported approximately 290 Gb of sequence data and 117 million unique TCR beta sequences from 150 million to 200 million T cells. Rather than drawing on any new phenotypic data, the later analysis identified candidate immune exposures from TCR beta sequences and the way those sequences occurred across donors. To predict cytomegalovirus infection status, the study brought together high-throughput TCR immunosequencing, statistical association of individual TCRs with disease status, and machine learning. Typing coverage differed by locus: A, B, C, DRB1 and DQB1 were typed in roughly 620-630 donors, DQA1 in 522, DPA1 in approximately 610, and DPB1 in approximately 450. Of the roughly 410 genotyped donors, 75% to 85% were placed in the genetic ancestry cluster associated with self-reported Caucasian donors. All discovery cohort repertoires had been generated on a single sequencing platform. On average, around 240,000 unique TCR beta nucleotide sequences were sequenced per donor among a few hundred genotyped donors of the cohort, with roughly a sixth of those sequences being non-productive. HLA typing included class I and class II loci at four-digit resolution. In a later genetic analysis, genome-wide SNP genotypes for about 55% of the roughly 700 donors were used, and that subset was treated as a discovery cohort. The T cell repertoires of 550 to 850 subjects were profiled by immunosequencing and related to cytomegalovirus serostatus. In a later analysis, previously published TCR beta repertoires from about 640 donors were re-analyzed and high-resolution HLA genotyping was added so that TCR occurrence patterns could be studied. The study aimed to test whether signatures of past pathogen exposure could be identified by cataloging public T cell receptors. Because of strong linkage in the cohort, roughly five DR-DQ haplotypes were treated as single units for association and clustering. Donor age, sex, ethnicity and CMV serostatus were compiled alongside the repertoire data. An early release that covered 640 HLA-typed donors contained 250 to 350 gigabases of sequencing data and tens of millions of unique TCR sequences. A separate validation cohort of 100 to 150 different subjects was used in addition to the approximately 640-subject first cohort. An earlier analysis of around 540 of the donors applied high-throughput TCR beta sequencing to assess whether each TCR beta V gene segment acted as functional or pseudogenic. What the authors observed across the whole study: In a later analysis, around 17,000 TCR beta sequences were associated with specific HLA alleles at a false discovery rate of 0.05. This cohort had only TCR beta chains sequenced, and the lack of alpha or paired-chain data limited which features could be detected. According to a later genetic analysis, donors in an Asian-associated ancestry cluster had fewer N-insertions in productive TCRs than the roughly 670-donor mean. In vitro tests confirmed that a few of the cytomegalovirus-associated TCR beta chains recognize cytomegalovirus antigens. A later analysis found that HLA-associated TCR beta chains were more clonally expanded and had lower generation probabilities than equally common non-associated chains. The only immune exposure information available for the cohort was CMV serostatus. Because HLA typing was unavailable for some donors at each locus, only the typed subset was used in association tests. Presence/absence analyses assumed roughly uniform sequencing depth across donors, an assumption that may not hold. The authors suggested that the approach could potentially be generalized to other disease states and immunological phenotypes. An earlier analysis of around 540 of the donors showed that most TCR beta V segments appeared in productive rearrangements either about 87% or about 30% of the time, which broadly matched IMGT annotations. A cluster of highly shared sequence variants was judged likely to represent a technical artifact of the sequencing pipeline. V-gene and J-gene trimming of TCR beta chains was associated with a missense DCLRE1C variant in a later genetic analysis, and the association was replicated in an independent cohort. A further reported finding was that TCR beta sequences accurately predicted the HLA-A and HLA-B alleles for most subjects in the first cohort. Correlated functional status among segregating V segments might be attributable to linkage disequilibrium, but an unknown experimental factor could not be ruled out. The earlier analysis of approximately 540 of the donors excluded roughly 17 rarely observed V segments, including chromosome 9 orphons, because counts were too low. According to a later analysis, TCR association rates differed among HLA loci, with DRB1 alleles showing the most associated TCRs and HLA-C alleles showing the fewest. According to a later analysis, parvovirus B19, influenza, CMV and Epstein-Barr virus appeared linked to several top co-occurrence clusters. The classifier was reported to diagnose cytomegalovirus status with high specificity and sensitivity in both the original cohort and the validation cohort. The study gave a list of more than 150 TCR beta chains associated with cytomegalovirus. Some IMGT-functional V segments, including TRBV6-2 and TRBV6-3, could not be told apart with the 87-base-pair reads, so those segments were excluded. A later analysis found that most CMV-associated TCR beta chains appeared HLA-restricted, with HLA associations seemingly driven largely by CMV exposure. Strong co-occurrence of HLA alleles, especially DR and DQ, made assigning TCR associations to individual alleles difficult. While some public TCRs were present in many individuals, most TCR sequences turned up only very rarely across donors.

CDR1 and CDR2 were assigned from the germline V gene as LGHNA and YSLEER. V lost 7 bases and J lost 3 bases; the stretch between them is 15 bases long. The CDR3 runs 14 residues from the cysteine to the phenylalanine. The read is trimmed to its CDR3 DNA, 42 bases read in frame from base 1. This clone was counted between two and nine times. There is no known antigen for this receptor. No base quality information exists; no much larger clone differs at one position. The method behind the library was the immunoSEQ multiplex PCR assay. A mixture of 60 forward primers for TCR Vbeta segments and 13 reverse primers for TCR Jbeta segments was used in the multiplex PCR. The CDR3 region of rearranged TCR beta genes was amplified from genomic DNA by a multiplex PCR assay. The amplified TCR beta libraries were sequenced on the Illumina HiSeq System as 87-base-pair reads. The source study handled its data this way. A later analysis counted approximately 76 million unique TCR beta chains across the 666 repertoires, and some 11 million of these chains were shared by at least two donors. Raw reads were error-corrected and collapsed into unique sequences with a nearest-neighbor algorithm that merged closely related sequences to remove PCR and sequencing errors. To assign V, D and J gene segments, CDR3 sequences were aligned to IMGT reference sequences. For a sequence to be retained, a match of at least six nucleotides was required to both a V gene segment and a J gene segment. A rearrangement was called productive if the CDR3 had no stop codons and remained in frame with V and J, and every other rearrangement was called non-productive. CDR3 was defined according to IMGT convention as the region running from the second conserved V-encoded cysteine to the conserved J-encoded phenylalanine. In an earlier analysis of approximately 590 of the donors, sequences lacking an unambiguous match to a single V gene segment were excluded. In an earlier analysis of approximately 590 of the donors, a V segment was called functional when productive rearrangements were above 56.7%, and segregating when the standard deviation between donors exceeded 5%. A statistical classification framework was built for diagnosing cytomegalovirus status from the catalog of TCR beta chain sequences. In a later analysis, TCR nucleotide sequences were compared against IMGT/GENE-DB human TR gene sequences so that V and J genes could be assigned. In a later analysis, CDR3 sequences and most-parsimonious VDJ recombination scenarios were assigned using the TCRdist pipeline. In a later analysis, each TCR beta chain was defined by its CDR3 amino acid sequence together with its V-gene family, and reads without a unique V-gene family were excluded. A later analysis removed 600 or so highly shared, low-generation-probability nucleotide sequences to deal with suspected cross-contamination and a sequencing artifact. In a later analysis, a clonal expansion index for each public chain was calculated from normalized within-repertoire ranks of inferred template counts. A later analysis computed generation probabilities with a VDJ recombination model fitted to out-of-frame rearrangements, and checked the results against IGoR. In a later analysis, hypergeometric tests were used to score TCR-TCR, TCR-HLA and TCR-CMV co-occurrence, with a repertoire-size bias correction applied to TCR pairs. A later analysis estimated false discovery rates by permuting HLA or CMV assignments 20 times. A later analysis grouped co-occurring TCRs with DBSCAN, adding TCRdist sequence similarity when clustering within HLA-allele-positive subsets. Repertoires with fewer than 30,000 or more than 120,000 public chains, plus five repertoires with anomalous nucleotide sharing, were excluded from co-occurrence clustering. The immuneACCESS repertoire file appears here via TCRdb, limited to in-frame rearrangements. These files lack a portion of the clones; in checked studies, under half of the deficit traces to unresolved V genes, and the cause of the others is not known. V and J calls and clone size are copied from that table; D and trimming were computed from the DNA. The table for this sample lists more than 100,000 clones; about 75% of them were counted only once. The ten largest clones add up to around 1.3% of the sample.

In total, roughly 670 healthy bone marrow donors made up the cohort. At the time of sampling, every cohort member was nominally healthy, though immune exposures that went unrecorded were likely present. The donor tested CMV seronegative, placing the donor among the 352 seronegative members of the cohort. A peripheral blood sample was provided by each donor, and peripheral blood mononuclear cells were used for TCR beta sequencing. Genomic DNA was extracted from the blood cell samples with the Qiagen DNeasy Blood Extraction Kit. The sequence is built from TRBV4-3 and TRBJ1-1; the best D guess is TRBD1, with 5 bases matching. The sample taken for sequencing was PBMCs. The sequence was obtained from a woman aged 40 to 55 in good health and CMV-seronegative. The bases are TGCGCCAGCACCAGACGGGGGGTGGACACTGAAGCTTTCTTT. Translated, this gives CASTRRGVDTEAFF.